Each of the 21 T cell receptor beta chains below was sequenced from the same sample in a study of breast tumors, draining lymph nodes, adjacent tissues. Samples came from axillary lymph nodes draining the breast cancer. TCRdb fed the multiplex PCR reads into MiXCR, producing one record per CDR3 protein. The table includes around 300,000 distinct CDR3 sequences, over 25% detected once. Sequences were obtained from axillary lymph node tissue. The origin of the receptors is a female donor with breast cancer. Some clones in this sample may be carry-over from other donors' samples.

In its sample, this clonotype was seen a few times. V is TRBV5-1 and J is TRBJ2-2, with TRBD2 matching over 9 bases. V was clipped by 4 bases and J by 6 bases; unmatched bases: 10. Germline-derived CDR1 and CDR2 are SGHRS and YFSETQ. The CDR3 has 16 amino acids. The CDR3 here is CASSPQPGTSSGELFF. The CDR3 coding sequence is TGCGCCAGCAGCCCCCAACCCGGGACTAGCTCCGGGGAGCTGTTTTTT.

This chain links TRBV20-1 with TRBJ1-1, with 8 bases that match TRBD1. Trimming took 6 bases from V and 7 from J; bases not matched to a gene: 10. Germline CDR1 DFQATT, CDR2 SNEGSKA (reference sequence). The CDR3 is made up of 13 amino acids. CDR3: CSAEDRAGGEAFF. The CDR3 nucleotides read TGCAGTGCAGAGGACAGGGCCGGGGGTGAAGCTTTCTTT.

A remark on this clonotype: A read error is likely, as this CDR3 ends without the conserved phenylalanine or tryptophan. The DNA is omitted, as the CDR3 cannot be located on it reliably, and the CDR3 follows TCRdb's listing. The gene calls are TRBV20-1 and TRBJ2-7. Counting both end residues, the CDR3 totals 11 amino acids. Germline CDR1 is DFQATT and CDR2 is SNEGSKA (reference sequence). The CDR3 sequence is CSALISYEQSL.

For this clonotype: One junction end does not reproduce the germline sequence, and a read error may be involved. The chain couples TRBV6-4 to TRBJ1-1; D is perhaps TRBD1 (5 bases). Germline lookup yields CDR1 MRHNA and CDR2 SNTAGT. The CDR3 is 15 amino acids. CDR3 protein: CASSYSGLANTEAFF. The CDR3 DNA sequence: TGTGCCAGCAGTTACTCGGGACTTGCGAACACTGAAGCTTTCTTT.

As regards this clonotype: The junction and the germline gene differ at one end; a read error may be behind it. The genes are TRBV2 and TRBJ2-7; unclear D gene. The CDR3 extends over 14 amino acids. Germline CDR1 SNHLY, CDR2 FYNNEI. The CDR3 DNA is TGTGCCAGCAGTGAGGTGGGCTACTCCTACGATCAGTACTTC. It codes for CASSEVGYSYDQYF.

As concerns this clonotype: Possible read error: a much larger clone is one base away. The CDR3 loop is CASSLSTGGPSVYGYTF. The CDR3 nucleotides are TGCGCCAGCAGCCTATCGACAGGGGGCCCTTCTGTCTATGGCTACACCTTC. This chain connects TRBV4-1 to TRBJ1-2; 10 bases agree with TRBD1. In germline, CDR1 is MGHRA, CDR2 YSYEKL. The CDR3 is 17 amino acids. V was clipped by 4 bases and J by 4 bases; unmatched bases: 12.

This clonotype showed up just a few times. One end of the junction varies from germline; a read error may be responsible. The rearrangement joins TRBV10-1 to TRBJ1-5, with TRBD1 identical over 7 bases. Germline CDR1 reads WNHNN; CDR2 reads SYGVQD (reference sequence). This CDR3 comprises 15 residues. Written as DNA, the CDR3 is TGTGCCAGCTCACCGGGACAGTTCAGCAATCAGCCCCAGCATTTT. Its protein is CASSPGQFSNQPQHF.

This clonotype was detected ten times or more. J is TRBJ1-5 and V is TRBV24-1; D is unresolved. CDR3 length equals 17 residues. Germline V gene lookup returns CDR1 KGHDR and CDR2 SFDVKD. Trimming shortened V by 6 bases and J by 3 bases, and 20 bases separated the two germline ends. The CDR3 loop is CATSSSQVRGNNQPQHF. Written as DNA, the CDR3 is TGTGCCACCAGTTCATCGCAGGTCCGGGGTAACAATCAGCCCCAGCATTTT.

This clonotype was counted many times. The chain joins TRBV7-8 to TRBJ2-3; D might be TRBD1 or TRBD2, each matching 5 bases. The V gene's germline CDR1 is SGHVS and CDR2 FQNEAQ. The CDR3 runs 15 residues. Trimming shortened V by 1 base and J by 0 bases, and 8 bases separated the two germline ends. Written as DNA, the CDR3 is TGTGCCAGCAGCTTAGGGGGGTTTAGCACAGATACGCAGTATTTT. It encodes CASSLGGFSTDTQYF.

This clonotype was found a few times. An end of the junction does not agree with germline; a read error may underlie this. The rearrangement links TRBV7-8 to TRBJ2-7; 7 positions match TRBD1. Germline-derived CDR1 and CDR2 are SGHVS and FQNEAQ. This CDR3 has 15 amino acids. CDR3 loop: CASSLGLGTVYGQYF. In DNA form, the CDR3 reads TGTGCCAGCAGCTTAGGTCTCGGGACAGTTTACGGGCAGTACTTC.

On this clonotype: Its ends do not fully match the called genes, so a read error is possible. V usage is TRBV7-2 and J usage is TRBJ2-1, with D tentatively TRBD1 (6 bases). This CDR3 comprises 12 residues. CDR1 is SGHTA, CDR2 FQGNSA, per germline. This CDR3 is CTSSNRANEQFF. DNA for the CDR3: TGTACCAGCAGCAACAGGGCCAATGAACAGTTCTTC.

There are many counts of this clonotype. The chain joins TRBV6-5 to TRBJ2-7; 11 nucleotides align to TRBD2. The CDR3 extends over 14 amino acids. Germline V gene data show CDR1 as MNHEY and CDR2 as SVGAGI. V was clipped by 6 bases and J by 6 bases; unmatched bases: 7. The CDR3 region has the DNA TGTGCCAGCAGCCGTGGGACTAGCGGTTCCGAGCAGTACTTC. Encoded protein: CASSRGTSGSEQYF.

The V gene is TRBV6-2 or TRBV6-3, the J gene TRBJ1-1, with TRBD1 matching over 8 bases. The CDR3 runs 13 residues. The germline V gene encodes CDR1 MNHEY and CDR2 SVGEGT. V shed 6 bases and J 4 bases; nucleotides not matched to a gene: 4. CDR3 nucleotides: TGTGCCAGCAGGGACAGGGTGCTCACTGAAGCTTTCTTT. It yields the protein CASRDRVLTEAFF.

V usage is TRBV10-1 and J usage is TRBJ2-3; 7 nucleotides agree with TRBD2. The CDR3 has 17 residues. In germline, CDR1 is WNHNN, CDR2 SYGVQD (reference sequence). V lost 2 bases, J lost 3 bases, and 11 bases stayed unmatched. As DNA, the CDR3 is TGCGCCAGCAGTGAGGGGAGGGCGGGAGTTCTGACAGATACGCAGTATTTT. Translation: CASSEGRAGVLTDTQYF.

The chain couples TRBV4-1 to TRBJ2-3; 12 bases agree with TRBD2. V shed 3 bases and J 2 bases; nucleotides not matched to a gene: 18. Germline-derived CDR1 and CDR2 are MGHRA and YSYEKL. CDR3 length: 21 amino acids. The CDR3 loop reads CASSQGVASGRAQSLTDTQYF. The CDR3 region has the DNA TGCGCCAGCAGCCAGGGGGTTGCTAGCGGGAGGGCTCAGTCCCTCACAGATACGCAGTATTTT.

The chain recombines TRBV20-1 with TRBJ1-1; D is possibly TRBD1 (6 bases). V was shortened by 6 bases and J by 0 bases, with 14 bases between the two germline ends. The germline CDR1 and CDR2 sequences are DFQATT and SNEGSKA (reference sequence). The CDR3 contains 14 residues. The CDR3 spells CSAPRGGLNTEAFF. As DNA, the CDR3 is TGCAGTGCGCCAAGGGGGGGATTGAACACTGAAGCTTTCTTT.

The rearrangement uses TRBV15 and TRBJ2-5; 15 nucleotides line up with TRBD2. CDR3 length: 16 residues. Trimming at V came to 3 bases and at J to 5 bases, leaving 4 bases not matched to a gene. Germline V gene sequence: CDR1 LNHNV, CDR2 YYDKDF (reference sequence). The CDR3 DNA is TGTGCCACCAGCAGGGGGGGGACTAGCGGGAGGGAGACCCAGTACTTC. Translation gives CATSRGGTSGRETQYF.

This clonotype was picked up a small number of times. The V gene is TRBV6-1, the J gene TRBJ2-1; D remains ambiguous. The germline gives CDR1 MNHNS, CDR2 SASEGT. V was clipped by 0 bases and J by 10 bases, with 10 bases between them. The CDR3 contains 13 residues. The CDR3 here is CASSEAARGEQFF. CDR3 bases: TGTGCCAGCAGTGAAGCGGCTCGAGGAGAGCAGTTCTTC.

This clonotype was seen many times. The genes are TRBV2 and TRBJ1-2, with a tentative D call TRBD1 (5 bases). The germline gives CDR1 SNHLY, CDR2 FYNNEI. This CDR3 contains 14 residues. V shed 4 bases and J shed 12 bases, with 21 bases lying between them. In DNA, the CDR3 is TGTGCCAGCAGTGGACGGGACGAACCTTTATTTCACACCTTC. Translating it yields CASSGRDEPLFHTF.

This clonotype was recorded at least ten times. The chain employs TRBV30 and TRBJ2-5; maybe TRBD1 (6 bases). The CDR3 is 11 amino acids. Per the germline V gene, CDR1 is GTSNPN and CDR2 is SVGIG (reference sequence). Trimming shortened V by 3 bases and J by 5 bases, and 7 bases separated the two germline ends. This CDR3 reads CAWRTGETQYF. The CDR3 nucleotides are TGTGCCTGGAGAACAGGGGAGACCCAGTACTTC.

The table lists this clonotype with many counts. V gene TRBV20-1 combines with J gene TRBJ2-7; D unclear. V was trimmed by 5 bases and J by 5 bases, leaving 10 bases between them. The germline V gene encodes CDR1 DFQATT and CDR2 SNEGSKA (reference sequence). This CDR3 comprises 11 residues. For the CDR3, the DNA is TGCAGTGCTCGTAACTACCACGAGCAGTACTTC. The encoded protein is CSARNYHEQYF.